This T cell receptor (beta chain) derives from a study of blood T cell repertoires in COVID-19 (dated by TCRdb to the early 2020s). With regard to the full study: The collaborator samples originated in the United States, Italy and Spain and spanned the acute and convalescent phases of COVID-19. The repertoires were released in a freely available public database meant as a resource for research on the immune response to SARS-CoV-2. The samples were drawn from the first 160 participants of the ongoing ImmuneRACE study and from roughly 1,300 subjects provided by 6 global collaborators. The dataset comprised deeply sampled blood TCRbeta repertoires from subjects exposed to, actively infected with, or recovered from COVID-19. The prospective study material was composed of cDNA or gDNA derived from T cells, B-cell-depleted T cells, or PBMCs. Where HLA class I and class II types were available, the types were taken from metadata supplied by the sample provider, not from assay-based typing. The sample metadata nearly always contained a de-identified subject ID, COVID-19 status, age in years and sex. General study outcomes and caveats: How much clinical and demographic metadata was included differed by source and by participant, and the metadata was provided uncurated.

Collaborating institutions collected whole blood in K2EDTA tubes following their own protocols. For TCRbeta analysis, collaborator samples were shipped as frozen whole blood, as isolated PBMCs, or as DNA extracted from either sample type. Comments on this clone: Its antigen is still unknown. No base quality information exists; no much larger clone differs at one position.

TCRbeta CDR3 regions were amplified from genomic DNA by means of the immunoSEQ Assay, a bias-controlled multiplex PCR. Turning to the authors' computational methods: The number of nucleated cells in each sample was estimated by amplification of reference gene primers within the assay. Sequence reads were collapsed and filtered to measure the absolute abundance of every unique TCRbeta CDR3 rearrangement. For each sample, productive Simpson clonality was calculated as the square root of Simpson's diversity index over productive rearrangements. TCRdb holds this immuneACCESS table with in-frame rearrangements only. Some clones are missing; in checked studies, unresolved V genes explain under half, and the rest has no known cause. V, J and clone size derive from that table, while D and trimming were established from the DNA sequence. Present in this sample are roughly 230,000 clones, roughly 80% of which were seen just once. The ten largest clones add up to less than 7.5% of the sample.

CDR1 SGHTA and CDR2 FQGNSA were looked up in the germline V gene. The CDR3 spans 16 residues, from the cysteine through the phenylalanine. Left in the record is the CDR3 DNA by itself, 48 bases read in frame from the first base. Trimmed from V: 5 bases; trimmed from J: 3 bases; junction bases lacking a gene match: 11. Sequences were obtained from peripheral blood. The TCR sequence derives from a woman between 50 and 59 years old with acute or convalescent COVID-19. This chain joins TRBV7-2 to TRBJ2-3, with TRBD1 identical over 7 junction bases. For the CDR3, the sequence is CASSLGLRGPTDTQYF. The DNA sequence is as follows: TGTGCCAGCAGCCTCGGCCTTAGGGGGCCTACAGATACGCAGTATTTT.